The present TCR beta chain was sequenced within a study of T-cell reconstitution after alpha-beta-depleted transplantation in children. Unique molecular identifiers were incorporated into the prepared TCRbeta library. Using its own MiXCR run on the PCR reads, TCRdb lists one record per CDR3 protein. The sample holds hundreds of thousands of distinct CDR3 sequences, approximately 10% seen once. This clonotype appeared many times. The germline V gene has CDR1 SQVTM and CDR2 ANQGSEA. The CDR3 is 14 residues long. V was cut by 3 bases and J by 4 bases, with 15 bases left in between. The source is a human donor who donated a stem cell graft to a child with acute lymphoblastic leukemia. The chain couples TRBV29-1 to TRBJ2-5; D not resolved. This material consisted of PBMCs from the stem cell graft donor, taken from the stem cell graft. CDR3 nucleotide sequence: TGCAGCGTTGATCTCACGTCTTTTCGAGAGACCCAGTACTTC. Translated: CSVDLTSFRETQYF. The full variable domain, in which reference TRBV29-1 and TRBJ2-5 provide the parts outside the CDR3, is SAVISQKPSRDICQRGTSLTIQCQVDSQVTMMFWYRQQPGQSLTLIATANQGSEATYESGFVIDKFPISRPNLTFSTLTVSNMSPEDSSIYLCSVDLTSFRETQYFGPGTRLLVL.